This T cell receptor beta chain comes out of a study of shared clonotypes between healthy human individuals. The CDR3 sequence is 11 residues long. Germline V lookup: CDR1 MNHNS, CDR2 SASEGT. V was cut by 6 bases and J by 4 bases, with 7 bases left in between. TCRdb's copy holds only in-frame clones and misses some; the assay was immunoSEQ multiplex PCR. The table has some 510,000 clones, 79% seen once. This TCR derives from a woman aged 40 to 49 in good health. Some clones in this sample may be carry-over from other donors' samples. The rearrangement joins TRBV6-1 to TRBJ2-7; unclear D gene. Sequencing input: PBMCs. The CDR3 loop reads CASRDLYEQYF. CDR3 coding DNA: TGTGCCAGCAGAGACTTGTACGAGCAGTACTTC.